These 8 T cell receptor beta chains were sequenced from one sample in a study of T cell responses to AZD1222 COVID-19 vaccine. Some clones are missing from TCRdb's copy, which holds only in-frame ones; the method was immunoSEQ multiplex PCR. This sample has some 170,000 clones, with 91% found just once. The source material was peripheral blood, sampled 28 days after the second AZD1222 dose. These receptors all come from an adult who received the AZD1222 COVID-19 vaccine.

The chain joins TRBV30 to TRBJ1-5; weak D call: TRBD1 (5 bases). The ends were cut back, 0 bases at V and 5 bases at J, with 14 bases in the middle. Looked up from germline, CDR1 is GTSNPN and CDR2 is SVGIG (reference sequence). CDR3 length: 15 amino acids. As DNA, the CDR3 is TGTGCCTGGAGTGTTCCGGGGACCGGGCATCAGCCCCAGCATTTT. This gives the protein CAWSVPGTGHQPQHF.

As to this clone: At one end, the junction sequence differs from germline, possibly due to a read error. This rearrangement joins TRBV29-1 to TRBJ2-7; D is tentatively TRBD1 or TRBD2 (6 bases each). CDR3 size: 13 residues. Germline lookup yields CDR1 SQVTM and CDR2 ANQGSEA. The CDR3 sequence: CSVGGGLSNEQYF. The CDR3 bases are TGCAGCGTTGGAGGGGGGCTCTCCAACGAGCAGTACTTC.

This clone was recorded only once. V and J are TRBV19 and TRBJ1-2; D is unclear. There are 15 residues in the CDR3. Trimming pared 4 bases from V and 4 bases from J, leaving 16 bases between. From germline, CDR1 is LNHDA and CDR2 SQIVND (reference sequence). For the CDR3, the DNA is TGTGCCAGTAGTACCTCCGCGAGCCCTGGCTATGGCTACACCTTC. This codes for CASSTSASPGYGYTF. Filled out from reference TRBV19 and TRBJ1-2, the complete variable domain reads DGGITQSPKYLFRKEGQNVTLSCEQNLNHDAMYWYRQDPGQGLRLIYYSQIVNDFQKGDIAEGYSVSREKKESFPLTVTSAQKNPTAFYLCASSTSASPGYGYTFGSGTRLTVV.

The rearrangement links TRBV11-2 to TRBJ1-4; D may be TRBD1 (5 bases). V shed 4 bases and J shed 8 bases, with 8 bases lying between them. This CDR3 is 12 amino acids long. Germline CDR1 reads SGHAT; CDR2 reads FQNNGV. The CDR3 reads CASSSYREKLFF. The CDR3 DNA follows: TGTGCCAGCAGCTCCTACAGGGAAAAACTGTTTTTT.

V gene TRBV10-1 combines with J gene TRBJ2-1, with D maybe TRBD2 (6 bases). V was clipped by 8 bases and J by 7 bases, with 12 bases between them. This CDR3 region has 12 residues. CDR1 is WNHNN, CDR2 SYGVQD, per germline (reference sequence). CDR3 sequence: CASGGGKNEQFF. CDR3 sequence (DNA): TGCGCCAGCGGAGGCGGGAAGAATGAGCAGTTCTTC.

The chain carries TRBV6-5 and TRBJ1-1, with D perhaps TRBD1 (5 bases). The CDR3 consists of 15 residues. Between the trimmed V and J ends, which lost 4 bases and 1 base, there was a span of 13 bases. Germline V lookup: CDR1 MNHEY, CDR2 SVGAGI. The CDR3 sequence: CASSSRGGANTEAFF. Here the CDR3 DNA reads TGTGCCAGCAGTTCCCGCGGAGGGGCGAACACTGAAGCTTTCTTT.

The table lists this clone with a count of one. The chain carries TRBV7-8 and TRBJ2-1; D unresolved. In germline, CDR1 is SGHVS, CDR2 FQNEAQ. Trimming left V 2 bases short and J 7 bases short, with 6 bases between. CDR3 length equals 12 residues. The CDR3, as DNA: TGTGCCAGCAGCTTAAGGGTTAATGAGCAGTTCTTC. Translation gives CASSLRVNEQFF.

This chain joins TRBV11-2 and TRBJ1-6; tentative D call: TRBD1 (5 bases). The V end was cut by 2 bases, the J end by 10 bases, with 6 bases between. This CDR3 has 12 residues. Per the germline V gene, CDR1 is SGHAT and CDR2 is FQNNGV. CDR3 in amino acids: CASSLRGSPLHF. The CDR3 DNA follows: TGTGCCAGCAGCTTAAGGGGCTCACCCCTCCACTTT.